Given below is one TCR beta chain in context. Source study methods: The authors estimated nucleated cell counts from reference gene primer amplification. Profiling relied on immunoSEQ multiplex PCR, and the TCRdb table lists in-frame clones only, not all of them. V, J and clone size reflect that table, while D and trimming were determined from the DNA. Of more than 70,000 clones in the sample, just over 90% were seen once. The sample comes from a study of blood T cell repertoires in COVID-19. Study-wide background: Italy, Spain and the United States were the sources of the convalescent and acute COVID-19 samples. The analysed material was cDNA or gDNA that came from T cells, B-cell-depleted T cells, or PBMCs.

Germline CDR1 is SGHRS and CDR2 is YFSETQ. The CDR3 contains 13 residues. V gave up 1 base and J gave up 7 bases; unmatched junction bases: 1. What was sequenced was peripheral blood. This chain links TRBV5-1 with TRBJ2-1, with 8 bases that match TRBD2. This receptor was obtained from a woman aged 50 to 60 in a cohort sampled during active COVID-19. CDR3 loop: CASSLSGGNEQFF. CDR3 sequence (DNA): TGCGCCAGCAGCTTGAGCGGGGGAAATGAGCAGTTCTTC.